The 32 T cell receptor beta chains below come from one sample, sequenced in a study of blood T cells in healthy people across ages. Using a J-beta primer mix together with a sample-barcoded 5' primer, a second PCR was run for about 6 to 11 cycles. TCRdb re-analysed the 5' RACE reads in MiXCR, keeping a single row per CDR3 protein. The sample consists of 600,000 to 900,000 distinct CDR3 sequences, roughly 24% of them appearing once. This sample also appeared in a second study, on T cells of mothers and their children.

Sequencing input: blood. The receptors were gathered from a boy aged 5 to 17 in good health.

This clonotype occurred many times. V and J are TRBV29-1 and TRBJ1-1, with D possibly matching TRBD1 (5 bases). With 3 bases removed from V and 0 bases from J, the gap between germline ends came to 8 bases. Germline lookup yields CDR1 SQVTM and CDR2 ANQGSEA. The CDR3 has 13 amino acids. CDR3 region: CSVEGRMNTEAFF. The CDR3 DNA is TGCAGCGTTGAGGGACGGATGAACACTGAAGCTTTCTTT.

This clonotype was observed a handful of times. The CDR3 nucleotides are TGTGCCAGCAGCTTCCGCAGACTAGCGGGGGACCTCACCGGGGAGCTGTTTTTT. Amino acids: CASSFRRLAGDLTGELFF. The chain carries TRBV11-2 and TRBJ2-2, with TRBD2 matching over 12 bases. The J segment lost 4 bases and the V segment lost 3 bases, leaving 9 bases of the junction unmatched. Germline CDR1 reads SGHAT; CDR2 reads FQNNGV. CDR3 size: 18 residues. Full variable domain (missing parts from reference TRBV11-2 and TRBJ2-2): EAGVAQSPRYKIIEKRQSVAFWCNPISGHATLYWYQQILGQGPKLLIQFQNNGVVDDSQLPKDRFSAERLKGVDSTLKIQPAKLEDSAVYLCASSFRRLAGDLTGELFFGEGSRLTVL.

CDR3 DNA sequence: TGTGCCAGCAGCGTAGGAGGCTCTAGCACAGATACGCAGTATTTT. This sequence encodes CASSVGGSSTDTQYF. The chain has TRBV9 and TRBJ2-3; D is uncertain. The CDR3 loop spans 15 amino acids. Per the germline V gene, CDR1 is SGDLS and CDR2 is YYNGEE. Trimming removed 0 bases at V and 0 bases at J, with 8 bases between.

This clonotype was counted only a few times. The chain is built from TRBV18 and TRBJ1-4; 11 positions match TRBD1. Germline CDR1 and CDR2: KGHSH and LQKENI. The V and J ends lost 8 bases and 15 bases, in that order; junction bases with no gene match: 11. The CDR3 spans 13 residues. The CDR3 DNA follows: TGTGCCAGCACGGACAGGGGGCTTGGGAATATGTTTTTT. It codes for CASTDRGLGNMFF.

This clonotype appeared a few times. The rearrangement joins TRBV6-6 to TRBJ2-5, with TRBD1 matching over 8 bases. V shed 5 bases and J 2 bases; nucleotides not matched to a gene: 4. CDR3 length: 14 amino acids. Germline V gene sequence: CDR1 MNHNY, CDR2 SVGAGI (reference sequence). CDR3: CASSRDRQQETQYF. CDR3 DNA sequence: TGTGCCAGCAGTCGGGACAGGCAGCAAGAGACCCAGTACTTC.

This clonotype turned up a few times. Here the CDR3 reads CASSFFASQGQETQYF. The CDR3 DNA is TGTGCCAGCAGTTTCTTCGCGTCACAGGGCCAAGAGACCCAGTACTTC. This chain connects TRBV13 to TRBJ2-5, with D tentatively TRBD1 (6 bases). Germline CDR1 is PRHDT and CDR2 is FYEKMQ (reference sequence). The ends were cut back, 6 bases at V and 1 base at J, with 18 bases in the middle. There are 16 residues in the CDR3.

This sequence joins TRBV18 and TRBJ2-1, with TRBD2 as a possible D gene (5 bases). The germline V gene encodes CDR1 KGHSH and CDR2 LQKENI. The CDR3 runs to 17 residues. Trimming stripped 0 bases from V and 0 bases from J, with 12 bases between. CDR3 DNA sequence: TGTGCCAGCTCACCACCGGGTTGGGAGAGCTCCTACAATGAGCAGTTCTTC. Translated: CASSPPGWESSYNEQFF.

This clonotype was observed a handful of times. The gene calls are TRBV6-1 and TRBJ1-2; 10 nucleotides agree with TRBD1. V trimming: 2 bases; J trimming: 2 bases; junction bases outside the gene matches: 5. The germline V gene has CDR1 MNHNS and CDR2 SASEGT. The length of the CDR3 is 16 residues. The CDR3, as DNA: TGTGCCAGCAGTGAATTTAGGACAGGGGGAAACTATGGCTACACCTTC. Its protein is CASSEFRTGGNYGYTF.

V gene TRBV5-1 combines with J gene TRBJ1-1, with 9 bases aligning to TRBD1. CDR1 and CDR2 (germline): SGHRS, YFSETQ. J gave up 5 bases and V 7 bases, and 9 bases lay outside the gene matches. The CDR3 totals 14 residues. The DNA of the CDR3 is TGCGCCAGCCGAATCACAGGGGGCGAGACTGAAGCTTTCTTT. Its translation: CASRITGGETEAFF.

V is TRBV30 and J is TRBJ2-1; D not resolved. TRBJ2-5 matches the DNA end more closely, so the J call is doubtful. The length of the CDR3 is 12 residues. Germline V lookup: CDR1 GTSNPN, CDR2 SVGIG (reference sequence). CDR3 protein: CAWSVMGETQYF. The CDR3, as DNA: TGTGCCTGGAGTGTAATGGGGGAGACCCAGTACTTC.

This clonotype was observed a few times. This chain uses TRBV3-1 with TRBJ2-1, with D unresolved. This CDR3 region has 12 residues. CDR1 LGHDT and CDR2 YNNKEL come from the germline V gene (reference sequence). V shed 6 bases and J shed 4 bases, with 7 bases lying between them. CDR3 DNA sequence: TGTGCCAGCAGGGGGTATTACAATGAGCAGTTCTTC. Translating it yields CASRGYYNEQFF.

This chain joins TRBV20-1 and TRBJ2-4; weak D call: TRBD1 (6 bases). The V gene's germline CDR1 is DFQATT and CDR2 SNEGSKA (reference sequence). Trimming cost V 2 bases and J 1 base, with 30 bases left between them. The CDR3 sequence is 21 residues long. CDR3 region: CSARFSHTTGRGFTAKNIQYF. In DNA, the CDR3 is TGCAGTGCTAGATTTAGTCATACTACAGGGAGAGGGTTTACGGCCAAAAACATTCAGTACTTC.

The CDR3, as DNA: TGTGCCAGCAGTCTCTTATCGGGCCCATGGGAGCAGTTCTTC. Its protein product is CASSLLSGPWEQFF. This rearrangement joins TRBV12-3 or TRBV12-4 to TRBJ2-1; no clear D. Trimming removed 5 bases from V and 10 bases from J, with 18 bases in between. This CDR3 has 14 residues.

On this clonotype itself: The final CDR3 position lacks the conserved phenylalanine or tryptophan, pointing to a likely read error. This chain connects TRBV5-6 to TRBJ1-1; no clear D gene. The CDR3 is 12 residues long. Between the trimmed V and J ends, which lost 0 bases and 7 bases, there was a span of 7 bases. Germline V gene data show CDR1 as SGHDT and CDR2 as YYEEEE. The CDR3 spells CASSLGTDEAFS. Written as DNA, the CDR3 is TGTGCCAGCAGCTTGGGGACGGATGAAGCTTTCTCT.

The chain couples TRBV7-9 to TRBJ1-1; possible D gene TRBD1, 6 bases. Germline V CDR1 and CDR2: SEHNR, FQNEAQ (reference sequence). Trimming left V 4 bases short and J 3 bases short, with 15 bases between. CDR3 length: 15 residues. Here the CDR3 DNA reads TGTGCCAGCAGCTCCTCGCAGGGACATCACACTGAAGCTTTCTTT. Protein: CASSSSQGHHTEAFF. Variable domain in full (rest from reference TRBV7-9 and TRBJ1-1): DTGVSQNPRHKITKRGQNVTFRCDPISEHNRLYWYRQTLGQGPEFLTYFQNEAQLEKSRLLSDRFSAERPKGSFSTLEIQRTEQGDSAMYLCASSSSQGHHTEAFFGQGTRLTVV.

CDR3 DNA: TGTGCCATCAGTGGGTTTCCGCCGGGACAGGGGAACACCGGGGAGCTGTTTTTT. This encodes CAISGFPPGQGNTGELFF. This sequence joins TRBV10-3 and TRBJ2-2; 9 nucleotides agree with TRBD1. Germline V lookup: CDR1 ENHRY, CDR2 SYGVKD. This CDR3 contains 18 residues. V lost 4 bases, J lost 1 base, and 10 bases stayed unmatched.

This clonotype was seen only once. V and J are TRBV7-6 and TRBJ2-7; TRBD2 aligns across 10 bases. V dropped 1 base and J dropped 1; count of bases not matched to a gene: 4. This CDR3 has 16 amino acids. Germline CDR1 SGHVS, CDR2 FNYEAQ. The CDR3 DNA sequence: TGTGCCAGCAGCTTAGGCCGGACTAGCGGTTCCTACGAGCAGTACTTC. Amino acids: CASSLGRTSGSYEQYF.

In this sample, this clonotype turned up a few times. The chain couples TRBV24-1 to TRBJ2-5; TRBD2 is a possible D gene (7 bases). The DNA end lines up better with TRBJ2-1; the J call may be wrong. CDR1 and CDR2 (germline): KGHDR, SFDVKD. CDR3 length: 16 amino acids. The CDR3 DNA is TGTGCCACCAGTGATTCTCGGGGGGCACCCTACAATGAGCAGTTCTTC. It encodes CATSDSRGAPYNEQFF.

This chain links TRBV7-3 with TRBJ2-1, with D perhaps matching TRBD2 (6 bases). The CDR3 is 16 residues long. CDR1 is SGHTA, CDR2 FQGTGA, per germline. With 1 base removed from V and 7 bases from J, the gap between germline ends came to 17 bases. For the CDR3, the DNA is TGTGCCAGCAGCTTAAGAGGAGGGAGCGAGAGAAATGAGCAGTTCTTC. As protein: CASSLRGGSERNEQFF.

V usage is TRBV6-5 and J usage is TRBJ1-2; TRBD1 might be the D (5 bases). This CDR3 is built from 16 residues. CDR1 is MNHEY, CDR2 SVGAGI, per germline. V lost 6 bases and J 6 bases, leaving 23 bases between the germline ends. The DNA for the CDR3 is TGTGCCAGCAGCCTCCGGGAGAGGGACTTGAGGCATGGCTACACCTTC. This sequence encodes CASSLRERDLRHGYTF.

Here the CDR3 reads CASSPQGAGGGEQFF. In nucleotides, the CDR3 is TGTGCCAGCAGCCCGCAGGGAGCGGGGGGAGGGGAGCAGTTCTTC. The chain uses TRBV3-1 and TRBJ2-1, with 9 nucleotides matching TRBD2. Germline-derived CDR1 and CDR2 are LGHDT and YNNKEL (reference sequence). V lost 4 bases to trimming and J lost 10 bases; unmatched junction nucleotides: 11. This CDR3 comprises 15 residues.

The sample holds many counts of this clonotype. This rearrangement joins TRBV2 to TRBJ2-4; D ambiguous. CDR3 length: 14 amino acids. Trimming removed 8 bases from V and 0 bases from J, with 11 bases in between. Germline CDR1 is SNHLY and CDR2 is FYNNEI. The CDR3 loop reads CASPRTVAKNIQYF. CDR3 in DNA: TGTGCCAGCCCCAGGACCGTAGCCAAAAACATTCAGTACTTC.

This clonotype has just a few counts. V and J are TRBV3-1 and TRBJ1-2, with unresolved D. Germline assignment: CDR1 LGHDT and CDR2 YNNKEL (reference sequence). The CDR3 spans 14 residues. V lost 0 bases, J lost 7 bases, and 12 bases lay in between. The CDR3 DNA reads TGTGCCAGCAGCCAAGATCCCAGCAATCCTGGCTACACCTTC. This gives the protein CASSQDPSNPGYTF. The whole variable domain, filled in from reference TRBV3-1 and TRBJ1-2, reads DTAVSQTPKYLVTQMGNDKSIKCEQNLGHDTMYWYKQDSKKFLKIMFSYNNKELIINETVPNRFSPKSPDKAHLNLHINSLELGDSAVYFCASSQDPSNPGYTFGSGTRLTVV.

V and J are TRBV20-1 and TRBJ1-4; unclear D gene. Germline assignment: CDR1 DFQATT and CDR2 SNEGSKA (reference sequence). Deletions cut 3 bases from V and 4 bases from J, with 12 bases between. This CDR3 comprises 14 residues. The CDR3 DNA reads TGCAGTGCTAGTAGTAGGGTGCATAATGAAAAACTGTTTTTT. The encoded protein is CSASSRVHNEKLFF.

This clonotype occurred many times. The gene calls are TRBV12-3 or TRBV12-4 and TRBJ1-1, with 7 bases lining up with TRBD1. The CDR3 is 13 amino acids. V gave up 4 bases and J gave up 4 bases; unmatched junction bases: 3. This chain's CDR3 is CASSSRGGTEAFF. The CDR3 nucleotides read TGTGCCAGCAGTTCCAGGGGGGGCACTGAAGCTTTCTTT.

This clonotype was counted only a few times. CDR3 nucleotide sequence: TGTGCCAGCAGTTTAGACGGCGGGGGGGCGACGCAGTATTTT. Residues: CASSLDGGGATQYF. The chain combines TRBV12-3 or TRBV12-4 with TRBJ2-3; 9 nucleotides agree with TRBD2. The length of the CDR3 is 14 residues. J lost 9 bases, V lost 1 base, and 5 bases had no gene match.

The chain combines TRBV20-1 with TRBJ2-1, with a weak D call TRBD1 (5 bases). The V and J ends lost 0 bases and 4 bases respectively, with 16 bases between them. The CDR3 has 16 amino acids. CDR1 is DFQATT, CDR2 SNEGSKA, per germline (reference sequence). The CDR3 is CSARDAGQVRYNEQFF. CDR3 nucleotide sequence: TGCAGTGCTAGAGATGCAGGGCAGGTTAGGTACAATGAGCAGTTCTTC.

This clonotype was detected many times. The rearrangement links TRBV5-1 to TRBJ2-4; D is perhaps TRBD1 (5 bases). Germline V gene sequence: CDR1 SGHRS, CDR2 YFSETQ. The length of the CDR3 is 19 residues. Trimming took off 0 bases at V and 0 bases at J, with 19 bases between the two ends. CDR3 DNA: TGCGCCAGCAGCTTGGAGGGGATACCTACGGGCGTAGCCAAAAACATTCAGTACTTC. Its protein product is CASSLEGIPTGVAKNIQYF.

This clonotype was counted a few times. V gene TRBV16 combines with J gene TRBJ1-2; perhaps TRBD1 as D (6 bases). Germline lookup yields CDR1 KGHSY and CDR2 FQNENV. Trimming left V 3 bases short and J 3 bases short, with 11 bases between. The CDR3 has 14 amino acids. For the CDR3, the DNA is TGTGCCAGCAGCCAGTACAGGGAAGACTATGGCTACACCTTC. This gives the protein CASSQYREDYGYTF.

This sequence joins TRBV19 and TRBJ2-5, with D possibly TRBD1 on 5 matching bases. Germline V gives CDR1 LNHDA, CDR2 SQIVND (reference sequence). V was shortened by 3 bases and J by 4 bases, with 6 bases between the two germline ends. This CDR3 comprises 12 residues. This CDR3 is CASSMTAETQYF. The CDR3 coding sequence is TGTGCCAGTAGTATGACAGCAGAGACCCAGTACTTC.

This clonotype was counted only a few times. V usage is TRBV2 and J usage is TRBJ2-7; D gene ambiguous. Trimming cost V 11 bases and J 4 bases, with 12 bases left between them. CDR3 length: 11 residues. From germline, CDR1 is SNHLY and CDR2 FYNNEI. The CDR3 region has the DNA TGTGCCGTCCGAAAGGCATACGAGCAGTACTTC. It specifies CAVRKAYEQYF.

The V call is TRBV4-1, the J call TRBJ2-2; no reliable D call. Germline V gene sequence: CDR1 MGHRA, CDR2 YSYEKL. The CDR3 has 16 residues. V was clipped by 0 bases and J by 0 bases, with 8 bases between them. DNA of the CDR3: TGCGCCAGCAGCCAAGAACCAGTTCCGAACACCGGGGAGCTGTTTTTT. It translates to CASSQEPVPNTGELFF.